This TCR beta chain was sequenced in a study of T-cell reconstitution after alpha-beta-depleted transplantation in children. Notes on the study in general: T-cell numbers and diversity one year post-transplant derived largely from freshly generated T cells. Recipient T cells and thymic progenitors that survived gave rise to the high TCRbeta diversity observed at day 60 in some patients.

This clonotype was observed at least ten times. What it recognizes is unknown. Molecular barcoding with unique molecular identifiers was used for the TCRbeta library. One entry per CDR3 protein, called by TCRdb with MiXCR from the PCR reads. The table shows more than 300,000 distinct CDR3 sequences, with roughly 15% occurring only once. The CDR3 loop spans 11 amino acids. Trimming cost V 2 bases and J 10 bases, with 5 bases left between them. The chain links TRBV12-3 or TRBV12-4 to TRBJ2-2; D ambiguous. Sequenced here: PBMCs, mostly from graft donor cells, sampled 360 days after TCRalphabeta/CD19-depleted stem cell transplant. The clonotype originates from a male patient aged 2-9 years who had a stem cell transplant for acute lymphoblastic leukemia, so the T cells may come from the graft donor. This CDR3 reads CASSLLLELFF. The CDR3 DNA sequence: TGTGCCAGCAGTTTATTACTGGAGCTGTTTTTT.